This TCR beta chain was sequenced in a study of monozygotic twins with inflammatory bowel disease. Template-switch reactions added UMIs with a 6-nucleotide sample barcode. With around 15 and 9 cycles respectively, two nested PCRs were carried out on TCRalpha and TCRbeta cDNA. TCRdb reprocessed the 5' RACE reads and stores each CDR3 protein as one record, lacking DNA. The sample holds some 300,000 distinct CDR3 sequences. This TCR was sampled from a human donor with ulcerative colitis or Crohn's disease, or a healthy co-twin of an affected twin (not recorded which). The sample consisted of blood.

CDR3 sequence: CASSPAGNYEETQYF. The chain combines TRBV18 with TRBJ2-5. Looked up from germline, CDR1 is KGHSH and CDR2 is LQKENI. The CDR3 is 15 residues long.